These T cell receptor beta chains were read from a single sample in a study of T cells after yellow fever vaccination. Each CDR3 protein gets one entry after TCRdb re-called the 5' RACE reads with MiXCR. Of about 170,000 distinct CDR3 sequences in the sample, approximately 11% are singletons; the top ten hold about 38%. The sample was CD8+ T cells sorted from PBMCs, taken 15 days after the yellow fever booster vaccination. These receptors were obtained from a man between 18 and 35 years old who received the YFV17D yellow fever vaccine. Both conserved end residues are part of each CDR3. The D gene is left open where the match is weak. Clone size is not always given. Where it is, it says once, few, many or a class for expanded clones.

CDR3	DNA	V	J	D	size
CAISESPRGTTHYTDTQYF	TGTGCCATCAGTGAATCCCCCCGTGGGACTACCCATTACACAGATACGCAGTATTTT	TRBV10-3	TRBJ2-3	TRBD2	.
CASRPSGRAYYGYTF	TGTGCCAGCAGACCCTCGGGAAGGGCTTACTATGGCTACACCTTC	TRBV6-5	TRBJ1-2	.	.
CASSQDRGYTF	TGCGCCAGCAGCCAAGATCGTGGCTACACCTTC	TRBV4-1	TRBJ1-2	.	.
CASSPSGTNEKLFF	TGTGCCAGCAGTCCTAGTGGGACTAATGAAAAACTGTTTTTT	TRBV12-3/TRBV12-4	TRBJ1-4	.	many
CASSSRGLAMTDTQYF	TGTGCCAGCAGTTCCCGAGGGCTAGCGATGACAGATACGCAGTATTTT	TRBV28	TRBJ2-3	.	few
CASTEGLAGRETQYF	TGTGCCAGCACCGAGGGACTAGCGGGGAGAGAGACCCAGTACTTC	TRBV6-1	TRBJ2-5	TRBD2	few
CASSPSGGEIYEQFF	TGCGCCAGCAGCCCGAGCGGGGGGGAGATTTATGAGCAGTTCTTC	TRBV4-1	TRBJ2-1	TRBD2	.
CASSLAYDSGETQYF	TGTGCCAGCAGCTTGGCCTACGACAGTGGGGAGACCCAGTACTTC	TRBV5-4	TRBJ2-5	.	.
CASSGDYQETQYF	TGTGCCAGCAGTGGGGATTATCAAGAGACCCAGTACTTC	TRBV7-9	TRBJ2-5	.	few
CASSFRESYEQYF	TGTGCCAGCAGTTTCCGGGAATCCTACGAGCAGTACTTC	TRBV12-3/TRBV12-4	TRBJ2-7	.	.
CASSIGRPEGYEQYF	TGTGCCAGCAGCATAGGACGTCCCGAAGGCTACGAGCAGTACTTC	TRBV7-8	TRBJ2-7	.	few
CASSLWPSTSAADTQYF	TGTGCCAGCAGCTTATGGCCATCGACTAGCGCCGCAGATACGCAGTATTTT	TRBV7-3	TRBJ2-3	TRBD2	.
CASSLVGLPLGTGELFF	TGTGCCAGCAGCTTAGTTGGTCTCCCTCTGGGAACCGGGGAGCTGTTTTTT	TRBV7-9	TRBJ2-2	.	many
CASSPFYSGYGYTF	TGTGCCAGCAGTCCATTCTACTCGGGCTATGGCTACACCTTC	TRBV6-2/TRBV6-3	TRBJ1-2	.	few
CSARGTGNTEAFF	TGCAGTGCTAGAGGGACAGGGAACACTGAAGCTTTCTTT	TRBV20-1	TRBJ1-1	TRBD1	.
CSVAWGDHEQYF	TGCAGCGTTGCTTGGGGGGACCACGAGCAGTACTTC	TRBV29-1	TRBJ2-7	.	many
CASSFRLAGYQETQYF	TGCGCCAGCAGTTTCCGACTAGCGGGGTACCAAGAGACCCAGTACTTC	TRBV5-1	TRBJ2-5	TRBD2	few
CASSLDGYNEQFF	TGTGCCAGCAGCTTAGATGGGTACAATGAGCAGTTCTTC	TRBV7-6	TRBJ2-1	.	few
CASSDEDRDGNEKLFF	TGTGCCAGCAGCGACGAGGACCGGGACGGCAATGAAAAACTGTTTTTT	TRBV9	TRBJ1-4	.	few
CASSLSRGLRNEQFF	TGTGCCAGCAGCTTGTCAAGGGGGTTAAGGAATGAGCAGTTCTTC	TRBV5-5	TRBJ2-1	.	few
CATSDFSLGGYTF	TGTGCCACCAGTGATTTTTCCCTGGGTGGCTACACCTTC	TRBV24-1	TRBJ1-2	.	.
CASSTRDSSYQETQYF	TGTGCCAGCAGCACCAGGGACAGTTCGTACCAAGAGACCCAGTACTTC	TRBV13	TRBJ2-5	TRBD1	few
CASSLVQSGSEKLFF	TGTGCCAGCAGCTTAGTTCAATCAGGCAGTGAAAAACTGTTTTTT	TRBV7-8	TRBJ1-4	.	.
CASSPLPSAGGHYNEQFF	TGTGCCAGCAGCCCCCTGCCCTCTGCGGGGGGTCATTACAATGAGCAGTTCTTC	TRBV14	TRBJ2-1	TRBD2	few
CAWSVRWGGELFF	TGTGCCTGGAGTGTACGTTGGGGCGGGGAGCTGTTTTTT	TRBV30	TRBJ2-2	.	.
CASSAEDRNTEAFF	TGTGCCAGCAGCGCCGAAGACAGGAACACTGAAGCTTTCTTT	TRBV7-6	TRBJ1-1	.	.
CASSQAWLGPQVGTEAFF	TGTGCCAGCTCTCAAGCATGGTTGGGCCCTCAGGTGGGCACTGAAGCTTTCTTT	TRBV18	TRBJ1-1	.	.
CASSERDPQLYNEQFF	TGTGCCAGCAGTGAAAGGGACCCACAACTCTACAATGAGCAGTTCTTC	TRBV6-1	TRBJ2-1	.	few
CASSLAGGTYEQYF	TGCGCCAGCAGCTTGGCTGGCGGAACCTACGAGCAGTACTTC	TRBV5-1	TRBJ2-7	.	few
CASSYAGNTEAFF	TGTGCCAGCAGCTACGCGGGGAACACTGAAGCTTTCTTT	TRBV27	TRBJ1-1	.	.
CASSQDGAGGDEQFF	TGCGCCAGCAGCCAAGATGGAGCGGGGGGTGATGAGCAGTTCTTC	TRBV4-3	TRBJ2-1	TRBD2	.
CASSLRDRGFTEAFF	TGTGCCAGCAGCTTAAGGGACAGGGGGTTCACTGAAGCTTTCTTT	TRBV7-2	TRBJ1-1	TRBD1	.
CASSFIQVNTGELFF	TGTGCCAGCAGCTTTATCCAGGTCAACACCGGGGAGCTGTTTTTT	TRBV7-2	TRBJ2-2	.	many
CASSQAGSYGYTF	TGCGCCAGCAGCCAAGCGGGCAGCTATGGCTACACCTTC	TRBV4-1	TRBJ1-2	.	.
CASSRWGGQPQHF	TGTGCCAGCAGCCGATGGGGGGGTCAGCCCCAGCATTTT	TRBV28	TRBJ1-5	.	few
CASSQDSRGVSTEAFF	TGCGCCAGCAGCCAAGATTCGCGGGGGGTCTCCACTGAAGCTTTCTTT	TRBV4-3	TRBJ1-1	.	few
CASRSASATQYF	TGTGCCAGCAGGTCAGCAAGTGCCACCCAGTACTTC	TRBV27	TRBJ2-5	.	.
CASSVQGNTEAFF	TGTGCCAGCAGCGTCCAGGGTAACACTGAAGCTTTCTTT	TRBV13	TRBJ1-1	.	.
CASSPIRGYSNQPQHF	TGTGCCAGCAGTCCTATCCGAGGATATAGTAATCAGCCCCAGCATTTT	TRBV27	TRBJ1-5	.	.
CASSLRESSNQPQHF	TGCGCCAGCAGCCTCAGGGAGAGTAGCAATCAGCCCCAGCATTTT	TRBV4-1	TRBJ1-5	.	.
CASSQEGTGHLHF	TGCGCCAGCAGCCAAGAGGGAACGGGACATCTCCACTTT	TRBV4-1	TRBJ1-6	.	few
CASRTSFGQRSGYTF	TGTGCCAGCAGAACTTCTTTTGGACAGCGAAGTGGCTACACCTTC	TRBV6-5	TRBJ1-2	.	.
CASGAGGGNQPQHF	TGCGCCAGCGGGGCGGGCGGGGGCAATCAGCCCCAGCATTTT	TRBV4-1	TRBJ1-5	.	few
CASSQGSTGELFF	TGCGCCAGCAGCCAAGGTTCTACAGGGGAGCTGTTTTTT	TRBV4-1	TRBJ2-2	.	.
CASSPEGRHNEQFF	TGTGCCAGCAGCCCCGAGGGACGGCACAATGAGCAGTTCTTC	TRBV5-6	TRBJ2-1	.	hyperexpanded
CASSLATSGYNEQFF	TGTGCCAGCAGCTTAGCGACTAGCGGCTACAATGAGCAGTTCTTC	TRBV7-8	TRBJ2-1	TRBD2	few
CASSFLAPSYEQFF	TGTGCCAGCAGCTTCCTAGCCCCATCGTATGAGCAGTTCTTC	TRBV7-6	TRBJ2-1	.	few
CASRVTSGGTSDTQYF	TGTGCCAGCAGGGTAACTAGCGGGGGGACCTCAGATACGCAGTATTTT	TRBV7-2	TRBJ2-3	TRBD2	.
CATRVGWGNTGELFF	TGTGCCACCCGCGTGGGATGGGGGAACACCGGGGAGCTGTTTTTT	TRBV24-1	TRBJ2-2	.	few
CASSYRLNTEAFF	TGTGCCAGCAGTTATCGCTTGAACACTGAAGCTTTCTTT	TRBV6-2/TRBV6-3	TRBJ1-1	.	few
CSALKQGNDTQYF	TGCAGTGCACTCAAGCAGGGCAATGATACGCAGTATTTT	TRBV20-1	TRBJ2-3	.	.
CASSAAAVYEQYF	TGTGCCTCCTCAGCGGCGGCGGTATACGAGCAGTACTTC	TRBV19	TRBJ2-7	.	.
CSVEDLGHGAQETQYF	TGCAGCGTTGAAGATCTCGGTCATGGGGCCCAAGAGACCCAGTACTTC	TRBV29-1	TRBJ2-5	.	many
CATSRVSATHSDTEAFF	TGTGCCACCAGCAGAGTCTCCGCGACACATTCGGACACTGAAGCTTTCTTT	TRBV15	TRBJ1-1	.	once
CSVHLAGGLVNEQFF	TGCAGCGTTCACCTAGCGGGGGGGCTTGTTAATGAGCAGTTCTTC	TRBV29-1	TRBJ2-1	TRBD2	few
CASSDTLAVLYEQYF	TGTGCCAGCAGTGATACCCTAGCGGTCCTCTACGAGCAGTACTTC	TRBV25-1	TRBJ2-7	TRBD2	many
CASSVRGRGSQETQYF	TGTGCCAGCAGCGTACGTGGGAGGGGGTCACAAGAGACCCAGTACTTC	TRBV9	TRBJ2-5	.	few